Presented here are 12 T cell receptor beta chains from one specimen sequenced in a study of OX40 agonist ivuxolimab in advanced cancers. Only in-frame clones appear in the TCRdb table, and some are missing; sequencing was by immunoSEQ multiplex PCR. The sample records some 59,000 clones, about 90% being singletons. Material: CD4+ or CD8+ T cells sorted from blood, obtained in a trial of the OX40 agonist ivuxolimab. All receptors come from an adult with an advanced solid tumor such as melanoma, head and neck, liver or kidney cancer.

The chain carries TRBV29-1 and TRBJ1-1; D remains unclear. Germline values: CDR1 SQVTM, CDR2 ANQGSEA. The V end lost 4 bases, the J end lost 8 bases, and 11 bases lay between the germline ends. The CDR3 spans 11 residues. The CDR3 DNA follows: TGCAGCGTTGTTCGGCAGATAGAAGCTTTCTTT. Amino acid sequence: CSVVRQIEAFF.

The chain's CDR3 is CASSTLKTGENYEQYF. In DNA, the CDR3 is TGTGCCAGTAGTACCCTCAAGACAGGGGAAAACTACGAGCAGTACTTC. V usage is TRBV19 and J usage is TRBJ2-7; 8 bases agree with TRBD1. Losses at the gene ends were 4 bases for V and 3 bases for J; bases not matched to a gene: 11. Germline V gives CDR1 LNHDA, CDR2 SQIVND (reference sequence). The CDR3 contains 16 residues.

This chain links TRBV6-6 with TRBJ1-1; a possible D gene is TRBD1 (6 bases). The CDR3 sequence is 14 residues long. Germline V gene sequence: CDR1 MNHNY, CDR2 SVGAGI (reference sequence). The V gene lost 7 bases and the J gene lost 1 base, with 13 bases spanning the gap. CDR3 DNA sequence: TGTGCCAGCACCCCAAGGACAGCGAACACTGAAGCTTTCTTT. This gives the protein CASTPRTANTEAFF.

CDR3 sequence: CASRDPNTGELFF. CDR3 coding DNA: TGTGCCAGCAGGGACCCGAACACCGGGGAGCTGTTTTTT. The genes are TRBV6-5 and TRBJ2-2; D call uncertain. V lost 6 bases to trimming and J lost 0 bases, with 5 bases between them. Germline assignment: CDR1 MNHEY and CDR2 SVGAGI. This CDR3 is built from 13 residues.

The chain carries TRBV11-3 and TRBJ2-3; 8 nucleotides line up with TRBD1. CDR1 and CDR2 from the germline V gene are SGHNT and YENEEA. Losses at the gene ends were 6 bases for V and 4 bases for J; bases not matched to a gene: 15. The CDR3 is made up of 17 amino acids. For the CDR3, the DNA is TGTGCCAGCAGTCAGAGAGGAGGGACAGGCCCGCCAGATACGCAGTATTTT. It codes for CASSQRGGTGPPDTQYF.

The chain carries TRBV5-1 and TRBJ2-7; a weak D match, TRBD1 (6 bases). Germline CDR1 and CDR2: SGHRS and YFSETQ. Trimming removed 3 bases at V and 6 bases at J, with 10 bases between. The CDR3 is made up of 12 amino acids. The CDR3 is CASSSGQFEQYF. CDR3 in DNA: TGCGCCAGCAGCTCCGGACAGTTCGAGCAGTACTTC.

Turning to this clone: Relative to the germline gene, one junction end is altered; a read error may explain this. Within the sample, other DNA sequences also encode this same CDR3. The rearrangement uses TRBV5-4 and TRBJ2-5, with TRBD2 matching 10 bases. Looked up from germline, CDR1 is SGHNT and CDR2 is YYREEE (reference sequence). The CDR3 is 16 residues long. The CDR3, as DNA: TGCGCCAGCAGCAGACTGGCTAGCGGGAGTTTAGAGACCCAGTACTTC. This gives the protein CASSRLASGSLETQYF.

CDR3 amino acids: CASSSGTGSSYEQYF. Here the CDR3 DNA reads TGTGCCAGTAGTTCCGGGACAGGGAGCTCCTACGAGCAGTACTTC. The J gene is TRBJ2-7, the V gene TRBV19; 9 bases match TRBD1. Trimming at V came to 5 bases and at J to 0 bases, leaving 5 bases not matched to a gene. This CDR3 spans 15 amino acids. Germline values: CDR1 LNHDA, CDR2 SQIVND (reference sequence).

The V call is TRBV30, the J call TRBJ2-5, with D unclear. The CDR3 is made up of 15 amino acids. Trimming removed 2 bases at V and 5 bases at J, with 18 bases between. Germline-derived CDR1 and CDR2 are GTSNPN and SVGIG (reference sequence). The CDR3 spells CAWSTLAVIAETQYF. CDR3 bases: TGTGCCTGGAGTACTCTCGCCGTGATTGCGGAGACCCAGTACTTC.

This chain uses TRBV15 with TRBJ2-5; D may be TRBD1 (5 bases). Near its end, the DNA agrees better with TRBJ2-7, so the J call may be wrong. Germline V lookup: CDR1 LNHNV, CDR2 YYDKDF (reference sequence). The CDR3 runs 14 residues. CDR3 DNA: TGTGCCACCAGCAGTCGGACACTTTCCTACGAGCAGTACTTC. Protein sequence: CATSSRTLSYEQYF.

The J gene is TRBJ2-7, the V gene TRBV18; D may be TRBD1 (5 bases). The V gene lost 2 bases and the J gene lost 2 bases, with 13 bases spanning the gap. CDR1 is KGHSH, CDR2 LQKENI, per germline. The CDR3 runs to 15 residues. The CDR3 nucleotides are TGTGCCAGCTCACCATTCATGGACACAACCTACGAGCAGTACTTC. It codes for CASSPFMDTTYEQYF.

V and J are TRBV4-1 and TRBJ2-2; D ambiguous. This CDR3 has 18 residues. The germline V gene has CDR1 MGHRA and CDR2 YSYEKL. V gave up 0 bases and J gave up 0 bases, with 14 bases separating them. The CDR3 region is CASSQDQSTYSNTGELFF. The CDR3 DNA follows: TGCGCCAGCAGCCAAGATCAGAGTACATACTCGAACACCGGGGAGCTGTTTTTT.